This record concerns one T cell receptor beta chain sequence. Original methodology: For nucleated cells, counts were estimated from reference gene primer amplification. Clones were read by immunoSEQ multiplex PCR, and TCRdb kept only the in-frame ones, dropping some. Clonal size and the V and J genes are those of that table, whereas D and trimming came from the DNA. The data contain approximately 210,000 clones, approximately 81% of them singletons. The source of the sample is a study of blood T cell repertoires in COVID-19. CDR1 and CDR2 from the germline V gene are SGHTA and FQGNSA. V lost 5 bases, J lost 5 bases, and 19 bases lay in between. The CDR3 loop spans 16 amino acids.

The source material was peripheral blood. The TCR comes from a woman older than 75 with acute or convalescent COVID-19. The chain uses TRBV7-2 and TRBJ2-1, with D possibly matching TRBD2 (7 bases). CDR3 residues: CASSTESGEGNNEQFF. DNA for the CDR3: TGTGCCAGCAGCACCGAATCAGGGGAGGGCAACAATGAGCAGTTCTTC.